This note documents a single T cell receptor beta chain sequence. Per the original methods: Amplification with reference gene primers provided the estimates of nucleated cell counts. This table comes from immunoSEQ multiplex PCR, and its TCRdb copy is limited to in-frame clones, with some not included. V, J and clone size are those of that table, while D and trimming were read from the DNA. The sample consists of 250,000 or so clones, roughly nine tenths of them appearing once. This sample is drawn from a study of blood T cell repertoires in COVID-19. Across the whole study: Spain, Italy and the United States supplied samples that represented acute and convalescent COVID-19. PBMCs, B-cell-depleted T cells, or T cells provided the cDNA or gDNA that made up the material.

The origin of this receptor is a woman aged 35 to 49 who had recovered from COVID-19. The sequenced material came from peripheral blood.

CDR3 residues: CASSEQGANTGELFF. DNA for the CDR3: TGTGCCAGCAGCGAGCAGGGGGCTAACACCGGGGAGCTGTTTTTT. The V and J genes are TRBV9 and TRBJ2-2; 8 nucleotides line up with TRBD1. Germline CDR1 and CDR2: SGDLS and YYNGEE. The V and J ends lost 3 bases and 2 bases, in that order; junction bases with no gene match: 3. The CDR3 loop spans 15 amino acids.